Listed here is a single T cell receptor (beta chain). The data derive from a study of blood T cell repertoires in COVID-19. Overall study context: Sites across the United States, Italy and Spain contributed samples from acute and convalescent COVID-19.

The table came from immunoSEQ multiplex PCR; TCRdb's copy has only in-frame clones and leaves some out. The table lists 200,000 to 250,000 clones, approximately 90% of them singletons, with more than 10% in the top ten. Trimming took 6 bases from V and 1 from J, leaving 18 bases between them. The CDR3 length is 16 residues. Germline loops: CDR1 MDHEN, CDR2 SYDVKM. In terms of age and location, participants ranged from roughly 18 to 100 years and lived in about 25 US areas. Clinical history as reported by participants underpinned cohort assignment. The sequencing sample was made of PBMCs or T cells enriched from blood (not recorded which). The sequence was collected from a man aged 25-45 years who had recovered from COVID-19. The chain joins TRBV28 to TRBJ1-1; D gene uncertain. The CDR3 DNA reads as TGTGCCAGCAGGGCAAGCGGGCCTTTGGGGAACACTGAAGCTTTCTTT. It is translated as CASRASGPLGNTEAFF.